Listed here are 19 T cell receptor beta chains from one sample, sequenced in a study of early T cells in non-severe SARS-CoV-2 infection. TCRdb itself ran the 5' RACE reads through MiXCR, one entry per CDR3 protein. Among tens of thousands of distinct CDR3 sequences listed, 9.5% to 15% were seen once. Sequencing input: whole blood. Receptors originate from an adult who was a healthcare worker with PCR-confirmed SARS-CoV-2 infection or an uninfected control (not recorded which).

J is TRBJ2-2 and V is TRBV19; TRBD2 matches 7 bases. The V gene's germline CDR1 is LNHDA and CDR2 SQIVND (reference sequence). The CDR3 runs 15 residues. V dropped 6 bases and J dropped 1; count of bases not matched to a gene: 5. CDR3 bases: TGTGCCAGTAGACGGGTAGCGGGGAACACCGGGGAGCTGTTTTTT. Its protein is CASRRVAGNTGELFF.

This clonotype appeared many times. The chain couples TRBV6-2 or TRBV6-3 to TRBJ1-5; 9 bases match TRBD1. The J segment lost 7 bases and the V segment lost 2 bases, leaving 9 bases of the junction unmatched. CDR1 is MNHEY, CDR2 SVGEGT, per germline. This CDR3 comprises 16 residues. CDR3 protein: CASSYGGQGLGQPQHF. The CDR3 bases are TGTGCCAGCAGTTACGGGGGACAGGGCCTCGGGCAGCCCCAGCATTTT.

Many counts were recorded for this clonotype. This chain links TRBV19 with TRBJ2-1; D gene unclear. V was trimmed by 1 base and J by 0 bases, leaving 10 bases between them. In germline, CDR1 is LNHDA, CDR2 SQIVND (reference sequence). This CDR3 contains 16 residues. The CDR3 reads CASSIVPFSSYNEQFF. CDR3 coding DNA: TGTGCCAGTAGTATAGTCCCTTTTAGCTCCTACAATGAGCAGTTCTTC.

This clonotype was counted at least ten times. The chain combines TRBV29-1 with TRBJ2-7; 8 bases align to TRBD2. CDR1 and CDR2 (germline): SQVTM, ANQGSEA. The CDR3 is made up of 12 amino acids. With 8 bases clipped from V and 3 bases from J, the junction kept 6 bases outside the gene matches. The CDR3 region has the DNA TGCAGCACGGGAGGGGACGGCTACGAGCAGTACTTC. Amino acids: CSTGGDGYEQYF.

This sequence joins TRBV20-1 and TRBJ2-7, with a possible D match to TRBD1 (6 bases). The CDR3 loop spans 16 amino acids. Germline V gene lookup returns CDR1 DFQATT and CDR2 SNEGSKA (reference sequence). Trimming stripped 6 bases from V and 2 bases from J, with 23 bases between. CDR3 amino acids: CSARSPFAGATYEQYF. The CDR3 DNA reads TGCAGTGCCCGATCCCCCTTTGCAGGGGCCACCTACGAGCAGTACTTC.

V and J are TRBV21-1 and TRBJ2-3. TRBV21-1 is listed as a pseudogene. This CDR3 comprises 9 residues. The CDR3 coding sequence is TGTCCCAGAACGGATACGCAGTATTTT. Amino acids: CPRTDTQYF.

This clonotype was found a few times. The chain recombines TRBV11-2 with TRBJ1-2; no clear D. The germline gives CDR1 SGHAT, CDR2 FQNNGV. This CDR3 contains 14 residues. V lost 3 bases, J lost 3 bases, and 11 bases lay in between. CDR3 DNA: TGTGCCAGCAGCTTGATAGCTAAAGACTATGGCTACACCTTC. It translates to CASSLIAKDYGYTF.

This clonotype showed up just a few times. This could be a read error, since a much larger clone is one nucleotide away. The CDR3: CASSYGENTEAFF. Written as DNA, the CDR3 is TGTGCCAGCAGTTACGGGGAGAACACTGAAGCTTTCTTT. The genes are TRBV6-6 and TRBJ1-1; D is uncertain. This CDR3 has 13 amino acids. The V end was cut by 2 bases, the J end by 1 base, with 5 bases between. The germline V gene has CDR1 MNHNY and CDR2 SVGAGI (reference sequence).

This clonotype was seen repeatedly, ten times or more. This rearrangement joins TRBV7-6 to TRBJ1-5, with 7 bases lining up with TRBD1. The germline V gene encodes CDR1 SGHVS and CDR2 FNYEAQ. The CDR3 is 13 amino acids. V gave up 5 bases and J gave up 9 bases; unmatched junction bases: 7. CDR3 residues: CASSQGQPGPQHF. The CDR3 DNA follows: TGTGCCAGCAGCCAGGGACAGCCCGGGCCCCAGCATTTT.

Ten or more counts support this clonotype. In DNA form, the CDR3 reads TGTGCCAGCAGCTCCCCGACTAGCGCCTACGAGCAGTACTTC. It is translated as CASSSPTSAYEQYF. The rearrangement links TRBV11-2 to TRBJ2-7; 8 bases are a match to TRBD2. Per germline, CDR1 SGHAT and CDR2 FQNNGV. This CDR3 is built from 14 residues. V was pared by 4 bases and J by 2 bases, with 4 bases of the junction left unmatched.

V usage is TRBV12-5 and J usage is TRBJ2-7; 7 positions match TRBD1. The J segment lost 0 bases and the V segment lost 5 bases, leaving 1 base of the junction unmatched. The germline CDR1 and CDR2 sequences are LGHNT and FRNRAP. The CDR3 length is 13 residues. The CDR3 DNA reads TGTGCTAGTGGTCGGGACAGCTCCTACGAGCAGTACTTC. It yields the protein CASGRDSSYEQYF.

This chain links TRBV28 with TRBJ2-3, with 11 bases that match TRBD2. Germline V gene data show CDR1 as MDHEN and CDR2 as SYDVKM. V lost 2 bases, J lost 2 bases, and 15 bases stayed unmatched. The CDR3 is 20 residues long. The CDR3 DNA follows: TGTGCCAGCAGTTTACCCCCCCGCCGACTAGCGGGGATGTTCACAGATACGCAGTATTTT. This sequence encodes CASSLPPRRLAGMFTDTQYF.

The table lists this clonotype with many counts. This chain links TRBV28 with TRBJ2-3; 9 bases match TRBD1. The trim removed 5 bases at V and 2 bases at J, leaving 5 bases unmatched. The CDR3 spans 15 residues. Germline V CDR1 and CDR2: MDHEN, SYDVKM. The DNA for the CDR3 is TGTGCCAGCAGTGGTAGGGACAGGGCCACAGATACGCAGTATTTT. Amino acids: CASSGRDRATDTQYF.

This clonotype has only a few counts. The V gene is TRBV11-2, the J gene TRBJ2-7; D unresolved. V lost 0 bases and J lost 0, with 12 bases in between. The CDR3 totals 16 residues. CDR1 and CDR2 (germline): SGHAT, FQNNGV. CDR3 DNA sequence: TGTGCCAGCAGCTTAGATGGGCTCGCAGCCTCCTACGAGCAGTACTTC. This gives the protein CASSLDGLAASYEQYF. Full variable domain (rest looked up from reference TRBV11-2 and TRBJ2-7): EAGVAQSPRYKIIEKRQSVAFWCNPISGHATLYWYQQILGQGPKLLIQFQNNGVVDDSQLPKDRFSAERLKGVDSTLKIQPAKLEDSAVYLCASSLDGLAASYEQYFGPGTRLTVT.

The chain links TRBV20-1 to TRBJ2-1; D is unresolved. With 1 base removed from V and 4 bases from J, the gap between germline ends came to 14 bases. Germline lookup yields CDR1 DFQATT and CDR2 SNEGSKA (reference sequence). CDR3 length: 15 residues. CDR3: CSARGANIGYNEQFF. The DNA of the CDR3 is TGCAGTGCTAGAGGGGCGAACATCGGGTACAATGAGCAGTTCTTC.

The chain carries TRBV7-2 and TRBJ2-7; D gene unclear. This CDR3 has 14 amino acids. Germline CDR1 is SGHTA and CDR2 is FQGNSA. Trimming pared 3 bases from V and 0 bases from J, leaving 9 bases between. CDR3 amino acids: CASSLVTRSYEQYF. Written as DNA, the CDR3 is TGTGCCAGCAGCTTGGTAACGCGCTCCTACGAGCAGTACTTC.

The CDR3 loop is CASSGGTGVETGELFF. CDR3 in DNA: TGTGCCAGCAGCGGAGGGACAGGGGTTGAGACCGGGGAGCTGTTTTTT. The J gene is TRBJ2-2, the V gene TRBV5-4, with 10 bases matching TRBD1. The V gene end was trimmed by 4 bases and the J gene end by 5 bases; junction bases not matched to a gene: 8. The CDR3 loop spans 16 amino acids. The germline gives CDR1 SGHNT, CDR2 YYREEE (reference sequence). The entire variable domain, with the rest obtained from reference TRBV5-4 and TRBJ2-2, is as follows: ETGVTQSPTHLIKTRGQQVTLRCSSQSGHNTVSWYQQALGQGPQFIFQYYREEENGRGNFPPRFSGLQFPNYSSELNVNALELDDSALYLCASSGGTGVETGELFFGEGSRLTVL.

The chain links TRBV20-1 to TRBJ2-7, with D perhaps matching TRBD2 (5 bases). Germline values: CDR1 DFQATT, CDR2 SNEGSKA (reference sequence). The CDR3 contains 13 residues. With 6 bases removed from V and 3 bases from J, the gap between germline ends came to 15 bases. DNA for the CDR3: TGCAGTGCGCCCCCCCCGGCGGGCTACGAGCAGTACTTC. Translation: CSAPPPAGYEQYF.

This clonotype has ten or more counts. The chain combines TRBV4-2 with TRBJ2-2; D perhaps matches TRBD2 (6 bases). CDR1 LGHNA and CDR2 YNFKEQ come from the germline V gene. Between the trimmed V and J ends, which lost 0 bases and 1 base, there was a span of 15 bases. The CDR3 loop spans 18 amino acids. In DNA form, the CDR3 reads TGTGCCAGCAGCCAAGAATGGGTCGGGACTCAGAACACCGGGGAGCTGTTTTTT. Translated: CASSQEWVGTQNTGELFF.